This T cell receptor beta chain was recorded in a study of blood T cells in healthy people across ages. A second about 6 to 12 cycle PCR used barcoded and J-beta primers. Via MiXCR, TCRdb re-called the 5' RACE reads, giving one row per CDR3 protein. The table has about 830,000 distinct CDR3 sequences, around 68% seen once. CDR1 and CDR2 (germline): SGHVS, FNYEAQ. CDR3 length: 19 amino acids. The specimen sequenced was blood. This TCR derives from a man under 40 in good health. The V and J genes are TRBV7-6 and TRBJ2-1; TRBD2 agrees at 15 bases. Gene TRBJ2-7 matches the end of the DNA better, so the J call may be wrong. CDR3 in DNA: TGTGCCAGCAGCTTAGTAGGAGGGACTAGCGGGGGGTCCTACAATGAGCAGTACTTC. Translated: CASSLVGGTSGGSYNEQYF.